The 4 T cell receptor beta chains given below trace back to one sample, sequenced in a study of cytomegalovirus exposure and HLA in healthy donors. Profiled with immunoSEQ multiplex PCR; TCRdb holds only in-frame clones, not every one. Among around 400,000 clones listed, approximately 90% were seen once. The sample consisted of PBMCs. Source of these receptors: a woman aged 18 to 35 in good health and CMV-seronegative.

The J gene is TRBJ2-7, the V gene TRBV7-9, with D tentatively TRBD2 (5 bases). Trimming pared 5 bases from V and 4 bases from J, leaving 15 bases between. The germline V gene has CDR1 SEHNR and CDR2 FQNEAQ (reference sequence). The length of the CDR3 is 14 residues. The CDR3 loop reads CASSPRELTYEQYF. CDR3 nucleotide sequence: TGTGCCAGCAGCCCCCGGGAACTGACTTACGAGCAGTACTTC.

The rearrangement joins TRBV19 to TRBJ2-2; D unresolved. Trimming left V 0 bases short and J 0 bases short, with 5 bases between. The CDR3 is 15 amino acids. CDR1 and CDR2 (germline): LNHDA, SQIVND (reference sequence). In nucleotides, the CDR3 is TGTGCCAGTAGTATAGAGCGCGCGAACACCGGGGAGCTGTTTTTT. This translates into CASSIERANTGELFF.

V usage is TRBV7-6 and J usage is TRBJ2-2; D gene uncertain. This CDR3 comprises 13 residues. Germline CDR1 is SGHVS and CDR2 is FNYEAQ. V was pared by 5 bases and J by 6 bases, with 10 bases between. The CDR3 DNA follows: TGTGCCAGCAGCCCAGGTTTATCCGGGGAGCTGTTTTTT. Translated, it gives CASSPGLSGELFF.

This sequence joins TRBV28 and TRBJ2-5, with 7 bases matching TRBD2. Per germline, CDR1 MDHEN and CDR2 SYDVKM. The CDR3 sequence is 13 residues long. V dropped 6 bases and J dropped 7; count of bases not matched to a gene: 8. CDR3 nucleotide sequence: TGTGCCAGCAGGCGGGAGCGGGTGGGGACCCAGTACTTC. Translation: CASRRERVGTQYF.